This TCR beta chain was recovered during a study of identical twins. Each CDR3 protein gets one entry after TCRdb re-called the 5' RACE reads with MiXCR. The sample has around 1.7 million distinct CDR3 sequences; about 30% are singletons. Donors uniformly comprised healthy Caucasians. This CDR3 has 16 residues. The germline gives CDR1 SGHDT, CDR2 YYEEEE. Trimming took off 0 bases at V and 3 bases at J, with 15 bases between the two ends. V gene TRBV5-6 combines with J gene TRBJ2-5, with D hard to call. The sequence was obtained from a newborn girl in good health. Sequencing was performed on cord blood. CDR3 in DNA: TGTGCCAGCAGCTTGGCCGGGTGGTCTTATGAAGAGACCCAGTACTTC. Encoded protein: CASSLAGWSYEETQYF. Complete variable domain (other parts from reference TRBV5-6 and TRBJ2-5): DAGVTQSPTHLIKTRGQQVTLRCSPKSGHDTVSWYQQALGQGPQFIFQYYEEEERQRGNFPDRFSGHQFPNYSSELNVNALLLGDSALYLCASSLAGWSYEETQYFGPGTRLLVL.